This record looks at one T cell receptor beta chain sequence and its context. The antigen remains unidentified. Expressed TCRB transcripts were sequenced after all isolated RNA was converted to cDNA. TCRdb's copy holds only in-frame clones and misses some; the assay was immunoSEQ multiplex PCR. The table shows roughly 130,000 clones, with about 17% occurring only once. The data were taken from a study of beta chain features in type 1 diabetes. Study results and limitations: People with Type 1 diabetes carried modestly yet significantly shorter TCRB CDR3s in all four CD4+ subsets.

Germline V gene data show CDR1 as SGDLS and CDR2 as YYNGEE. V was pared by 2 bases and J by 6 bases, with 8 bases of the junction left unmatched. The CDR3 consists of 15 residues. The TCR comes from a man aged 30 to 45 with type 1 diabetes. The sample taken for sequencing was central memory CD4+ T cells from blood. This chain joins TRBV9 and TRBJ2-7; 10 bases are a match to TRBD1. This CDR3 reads CASSVRDRGTGEQYF. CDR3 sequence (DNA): TGTGCCAGCAGCGTGAGGGACAGGGGAACAGGCGAGCAGTACTTC.